The 6 T cell receptor beta chains reported below all come from one sample, sequenced in a study of identical twins. Each CDR3 protein gets one entry after TCRdb re-called the 5' RACE reads with MiXCR. The repertoire includes some 1,700,000 distinct CDR3 sequences, about 32% of them detected once, and 0.27% sits in the top ten. Sequencing used cord blood. These receptors all stem from a newborn girl in good health.

This clonotype showed up just a few times. This chain connects TRBV20-1 to TRBJ1-2, with 9 bases identical to TRBD1. Germline lookup yields CDR1 DFQATT and CDR2 SNEGSKA (reference sequence). V lost 6 bases, J lost 4 bases, and 6 bases stayed unmatched. The length of the CDR3 is 13 residues. CDR3 protein: CSAGQGISYGYTF. CDR3 DNA sequence: TGCAGTGCCGGACAGGGGATAAGCTATGGCTACACCTTC.

The chain recombines TRBV6-1 with TRBJ1-4, with D hard to call. The germline V gene has CDR1 MNHNS and CDR2 SASEGT. The V end lost 2 bases, the J end lost 4 bases, and 14 bases lay between the germline ends. The length of the CDR3 is 16 residues. The CDR3 loop reads CASSEIPESRNEKLFF. CDR3 DNA: TGTGCCAGCAGTGAAATTCCGGAGAGCCGTAATGAAAAACTGTTTTTT.

The V call is TRBV12-3 or TRBV12-4, the J call TRBJ2-1; 9 positions match TRBD2. CDR3 length equals 15 residues. V trimming: 6 bases; J trimming: 3 bases; junction bases outside the gene matches: 6. The CDR3 DNA sequence: TGTGCCAGCAGCCCTAGCGGGGAGGTCTACAATGAGCAGTTCTTC. Translation gives CASSPSGEVYNEQFF.

This clonotype was counted between two and nine times. The V call is TRBV24-1, the J call TRBJ2-1; 8 bases fit TRBD2. The junction had 5 bases not matched to a gene; V was cut back by 2 bases and J by 6 bases. This CDR3 is 15 amino acids long. Germline CDR1 KGHDR, CDR2 SFDVKD. CDR3 sequence: CATSDSGGLANEQFF. The DNA of the CDR3 is TGTGCCACCAGTGATTCCGGAGGACTAGCCAATGAGCAGTTCTTC.

This clonotype was counted many times. This chain links TRBV9 with TRBJ2-7, with 7 bases lining up with TRBD1. Unmatched junction bases numbered 4, after V lost 0 bases and J lost 4 bases. CDR1 SGDLS and CDR2 YYNGEE come from the germline V gene. This CDR3 region has 14 residues. CDR3 in DNA: TGTGCCAGCAGCGTAGGGACAGGTTTTTACGAGCAGTACTTC. This codes for CASSVGTGFYEQYF. Full variable domain (missing parts from reference TRBV9 and TRBJ2-7): DSGVTQTPKHLITATGQRVTLRCSPRSGDLSVYWYQQSLDQGLQFLIQYYNGEERAKGNILERFSAQQFPDLHSELNLSSLELGDSALYFCASSVGTGFYEQYFGPGTRLTVT.

This rearrangement joins TRBV12-3 or TRBV12-4 to TRBJ2-5; no reliable D call. The CDR3 length is 15 residues. V lost 3 bases, J lost 2 bases, and 13 bases lay in between. CDR3 region: CASSLAPWRQETQYF. CDR3 sequence (DNA): TGTGCCAGCAGTTTGGCCCCCTGGAGACAAGAGACCCAGTACTTC.